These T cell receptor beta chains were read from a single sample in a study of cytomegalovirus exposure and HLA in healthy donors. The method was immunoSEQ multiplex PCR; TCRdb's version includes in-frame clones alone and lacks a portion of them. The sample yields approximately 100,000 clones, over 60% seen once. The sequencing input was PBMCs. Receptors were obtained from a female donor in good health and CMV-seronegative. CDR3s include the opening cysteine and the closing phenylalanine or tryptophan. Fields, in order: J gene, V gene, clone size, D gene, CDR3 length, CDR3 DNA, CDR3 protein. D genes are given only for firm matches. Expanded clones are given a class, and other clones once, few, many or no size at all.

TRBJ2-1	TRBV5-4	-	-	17	TGTGCCAGCAGCCGGGGGGGGACAGGGAACTCCTACAATGAGCAGTTCTTC	CASSRGGTGNSYNEQFF
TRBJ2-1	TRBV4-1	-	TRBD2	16	TGCGCCAGCAGCCAAGATACGGCTAGCGGTTACAATGAGCAGTTCTTC	CASSQDTASGYNEQFF
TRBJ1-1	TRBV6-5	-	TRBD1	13	TGTGCCAGCAACCAGGGGGGGAACACTGAAGCTTTCTTT	CASNQGGNTEAFF
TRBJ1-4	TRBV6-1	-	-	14	TGTGCCAGCAGTTCCCTGGGGCCAGGGGAAAAACTGTTTTTT	CASSSLGPGEKLFF
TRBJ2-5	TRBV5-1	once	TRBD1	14	TGCGCCAGCGGGGACAGGTTCCCCCAAGAGACCCAGTACTTC	CASGDRFPQETQYF
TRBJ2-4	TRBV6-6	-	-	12	TGTGCCAGCAGTTACCTGTCTAATGATCAGTACTTC	CASSYLSNDQYF
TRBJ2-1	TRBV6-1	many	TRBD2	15	TGTGCCAGCAAAACGGGGGGGACGGGGGGGAATGAGCAGTTCTTC	CASKTGGTGGNEQFF
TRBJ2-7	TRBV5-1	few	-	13	TGCGCCAGCAGCTTGGATCAGGGATACGAGCAGTACTTC	CASSLDQGYEQYF
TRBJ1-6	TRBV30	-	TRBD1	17	TGTGCCTGGAAGGACAGGGGGCCCCATACAGATAATTCACCCCTCCACTTT	CAWKDRGPHTDNSPLHF
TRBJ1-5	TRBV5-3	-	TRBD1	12	TGTGCCAGAAGCCGCCTGGGACAGGGCCAGCATTTT	CARSRLGQGQHF
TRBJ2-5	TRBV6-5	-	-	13	TGTGCCAGCAGTCTAGAGCCCGAGGGGACCCAGTACTTC	CASSLEPEGTQYF
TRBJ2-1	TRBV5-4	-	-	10	TGTGAGTCAGATTTGCAGGGTCGGGTCTTC	CESDLQGRVF
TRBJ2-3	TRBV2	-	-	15	TGTGCCAGCGGTCTACAGGGTCCGTTCACAGATACGCAGTATTTT	CASGLQGPFTDTQYF
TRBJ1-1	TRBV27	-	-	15	TGTGCCAGCAGTTCGACATTGGGTGGGTCCACTGAAGCTTTCTTT	CASSSTLGGSTEAFF
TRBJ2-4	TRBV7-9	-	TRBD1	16	TGTGCCAGCAGTTCCGGGACAGGGGAGGACAAAAACATTCAGTACTTC	CASSSGTGEDKNIQYF
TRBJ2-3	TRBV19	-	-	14	TGTGCCAGTAGTCTGAGTAGTCGCACAGATACGCAGTATTTT	CASSLSSRTDTQYF
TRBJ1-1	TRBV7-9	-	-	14	TGTGCCAGCAGCTATGAGACAGTGAACACTGAAGCTTTCTTT	CASSYETVNTEAFF
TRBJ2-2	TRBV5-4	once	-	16	TGTGCCAGCAGCCCGGCGAGGGCTGCGAACACCGGGGAGCTGTTTTTT	CASSPARAANTGELFF
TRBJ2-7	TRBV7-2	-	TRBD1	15	TGTGCCAGCAGCTTAGCGGGGACAGGGGGCTACGAGCAGTACTTC	CASSLAGTGGYEQYF
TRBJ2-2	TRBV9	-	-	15	TGTGCCAGCAGCGTAGGGGGGGTGGGCACCGGGGAGCTGTTTTTT	CASSVGGVGTGELFF
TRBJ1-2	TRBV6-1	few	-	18	TGTGCCAGCAGTGAATTGGCGGGTGGGGGGGCCCGACACTATGGCTACACCTTC	CASSELAGGGARHYGYTF
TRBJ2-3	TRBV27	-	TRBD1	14	TGTGCCAGCAGTCCCAACTTACCGGGACAGGGGGAGAGATTT	CASSPNLPGQGERF
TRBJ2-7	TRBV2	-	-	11	TGTGCCAGCAGTGAATTGGAGAAGCAGTACTTC	CASSELEKQYF
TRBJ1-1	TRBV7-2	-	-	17	TGTGCCAGCAGCTTAGGGGCAGGGGCGAGAATGAACACTGAAGCTTTCTTT	CASSLGAGARMNTEAFF
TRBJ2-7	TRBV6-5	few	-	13	TGTGCCAGCAGTTTGACACCTACCTACGAGCAGTACTTC	CASSLTPTYEQYF
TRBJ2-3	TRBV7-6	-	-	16	TGTGCCAGCAGCTTGGGGCGCTCGGGTAGTGGTGATACGCAGTATTTT	CASSLGRSGSGDTQYF
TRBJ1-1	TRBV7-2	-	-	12	TGTGCCAGCAGCTTAGATGAGGCTGAAGCTTTCTTT	CASSLDEAEAFF
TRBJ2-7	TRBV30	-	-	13	TGTGCCTGGAGGAAATTGAGCTCCTACGAGCAGTACTTC	CAWRKLSSYEQYF
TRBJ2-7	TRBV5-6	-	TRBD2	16	TGTGCCAGCAGCTCGCAGGTTTTCGGGGGGTCGTACGAGCAGTACTTC	CASSSQVFGGSYEQYF
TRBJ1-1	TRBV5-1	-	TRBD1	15	TGCGCCAGCAGCTTGTCGACAGGGCGGGTCACTGAAGCTTTCTTT	CASSLSTGRVTEAFF
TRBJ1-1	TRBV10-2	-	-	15	TGCGCCAGCAGTGAGTCGGGACTGGGAATCACTGAAGCTTTCTTT	CASSESGLGITEAFF
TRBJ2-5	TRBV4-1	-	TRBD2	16	TGCGCCAGCAGCCAACAGGCGGGGGGGACCCAAGAGACCCAGTACTTC	CASSQQAGGTQETQYF
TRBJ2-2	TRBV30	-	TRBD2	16	TGTGCCTGGAGTGTCTTTGCGGGGGGAGTCTCCGGGGAGCTGTTTTTT	CAWSVFAGGVSGELFF
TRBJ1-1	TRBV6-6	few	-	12	TGTGCCAGCAGAGACAGGAACACTGAAGCTTTCTTT	CASRDRNTEAFF
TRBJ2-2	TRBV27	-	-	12	TGTGCCAGCCCAAGACAGTCCGGGGAGCTGTTTTTT	CASPRQSGELFF
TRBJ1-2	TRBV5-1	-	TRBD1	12	TGCGCCAGCAGCAATAGGACAGGTGGCTACACCTTC	CASSNRTGGYTF
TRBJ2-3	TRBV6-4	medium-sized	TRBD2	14	TGTGCCAGCAGTGCTAGCGGCGGCACAGATACGCAGTATTTT	CASSASGGTDTQYF
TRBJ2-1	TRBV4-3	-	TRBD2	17	TGCGCCAGCAGCCAAGACCTACCGGGACTAGCGGGCAATGAGCAGTTCTTC	CASSQDLPGLAGNEQFF
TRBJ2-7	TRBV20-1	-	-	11	TGCAGTGCTCCTCAGGTCTACGAGCAGTACTTC	CSAPQVYEQYF
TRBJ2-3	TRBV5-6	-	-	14	TGTGCCAGCAGCTTCTTAGGGGTGCCAGATACGCAGTATTTT	CASSFLGVPDTQYF
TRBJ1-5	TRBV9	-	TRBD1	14	TGTGCCAGCAGTCTTCAGGGGGCAGGGCAGCCCCAGCATTTT	CASSLQGAGQPQHF
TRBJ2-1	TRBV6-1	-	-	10	TGTGCCAGCAGTGACGATGAGCAGTTCTTC	CASSDDEQFF
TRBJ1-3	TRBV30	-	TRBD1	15	TGTGCCCGGAGGGGAGACAGGGGTGCTGGAAACACCATATATTTT	CARRGDRGAGNTIYF
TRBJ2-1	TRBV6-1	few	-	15	TGTGCCAGCAGTGGGGGACTGGATATTTACAATGAGCAGTTCTTC	CASSGGLDIYNEQFF
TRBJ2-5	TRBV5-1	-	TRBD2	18	TGCGCCAACCAGAAGGTTGGGTCCGCGGGGGACCGAAAAGAGACCCAGTACTTC	CANQKVGSAGDRKETQYF
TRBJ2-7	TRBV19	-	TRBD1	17	TGTGCCAGTAGTGAGGATGGGTGGAACAGGGGGACCTACGAGCAGTACTTC	CASSEDGWNRGTYEQYF
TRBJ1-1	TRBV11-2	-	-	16	TGTGCCAGCAGCTTCCATGGTTCGGGGATGAACACTGAAGCTTTCTTT	CASSFHGSGMNTEAFF
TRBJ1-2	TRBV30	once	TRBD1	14	TGTGCCTGGAATTACGACAGGGGGCTGGGAGGCTACACCTTC	CAWNYDRGLGGYTF
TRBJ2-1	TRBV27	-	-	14	TGTGCCAGCAGTCCAAGGACAGAAAACAATGAGCAGTTCTTC	CASSPRTENNEQFF
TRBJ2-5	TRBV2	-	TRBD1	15	TGTGCCAGCAGTGGGGACAGGAGGATACAAGAGACCCAGTACTTC	CASSGDRRIQETQYF
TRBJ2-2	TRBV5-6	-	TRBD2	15	TGTGCCAGCAGCGGGCTAGCGGGGGAGACCGGGGAGCTGTTTTTT	CASSGLAGETGELFF
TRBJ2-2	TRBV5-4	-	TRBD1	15	TGTGCCAGCAGCTCCGGACAGGGGGGATCCGGGGAGCTGTTTTTT	CASSSGQGGSGELFF
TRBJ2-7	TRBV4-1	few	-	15	TGTGCCAGCAGCCAAGATGTAGAGAGAACCTACGAGCAGTACTTC	CASSQDVERTYEQYF
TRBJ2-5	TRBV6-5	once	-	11	TGTGCCAGCAGTTGGAGAGAGACCCAGTACTTC	CASSWRETQYF